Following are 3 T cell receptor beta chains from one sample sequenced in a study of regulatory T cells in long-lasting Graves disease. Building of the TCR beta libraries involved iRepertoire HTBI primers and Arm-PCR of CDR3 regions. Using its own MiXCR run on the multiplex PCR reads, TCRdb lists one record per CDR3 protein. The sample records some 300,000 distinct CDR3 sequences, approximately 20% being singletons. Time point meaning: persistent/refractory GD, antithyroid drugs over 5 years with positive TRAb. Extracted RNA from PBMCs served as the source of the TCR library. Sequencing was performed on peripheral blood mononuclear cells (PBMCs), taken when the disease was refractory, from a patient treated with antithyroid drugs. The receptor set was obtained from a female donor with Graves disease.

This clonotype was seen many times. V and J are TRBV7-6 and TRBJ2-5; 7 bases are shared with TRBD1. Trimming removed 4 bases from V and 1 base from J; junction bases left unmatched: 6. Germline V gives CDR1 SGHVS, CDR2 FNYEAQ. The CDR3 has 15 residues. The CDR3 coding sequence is TGTGCCAGCAGCTCAGGACAGGAGATCCAAGAGACCCAGTACTTC. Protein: CASSSGQEIQETQYF.

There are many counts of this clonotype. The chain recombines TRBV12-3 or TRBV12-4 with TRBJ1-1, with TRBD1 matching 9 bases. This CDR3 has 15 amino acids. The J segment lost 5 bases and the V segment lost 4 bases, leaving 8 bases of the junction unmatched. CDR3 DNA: TGTGCCAGCAGTTCAACAGGGGGCCGAAGGACTGAAGCTTTCTTT. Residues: CASSSTGGRRTEAFF.

The CDR3: CSVGRDHNEQFF. The CDR3 nucleotides read TGCAGCGTTGGACGGGACCACAATGAGCAGTTCTTC. The rearrangement joins TRBV29-1 to TRBJ2-1; D is perhaps TRBD1 or TRBD2 (5 bases each). V lost 4 bases and J lost 5, with 9 bases in between. Germline CDR1 SQVTM, CDR2 ANQGSEA. CDR3 size: 12 residues.